The table lists the clone carrying this TCR beta chain with a few counts. Its antigen is unidentified. The record originates from a study of T cell repertoires in cytomegalovirus infection. Study conclusions and caveats: Clonotypes of TCR beta that were HLA-C-restricted and CMV-specific dominated the ex vivo response.

This CDR3 has 18 residues. CDR1 is SGHVS, CDR2 FNYEAQ, per germline. V gave up 5 bases and J gave up 0 bases, with 20 bases separating them. TCRdb re-analysed the reads in MiXCR, keeping a single row per CDR3 protein. The repertoire holds about 310,000 distinct CDR3 sequences, with 15% to 20% as singletons. This receptor was identified in a human donor in good health (CMV status not recorded). Some clones in this sample may be carry-over from other donors' samples. This chain connects TRBV7-6 to TRBJ2-1; perhaps TRBD2 as D (7 bases). The sequenced material came from PBMCs. The CDR3 loop is CASSPEGGGFSSYNEQFF. As DNA, the CDR3 is TGTGCCAGCAGCCCGGAGGGCGGGGGCTTTAGCTCCTACAATGAGCAGTTCTTC.